This T cell receptor beta chain was identified in a study of T-cell reconstitution after alpha-beta-depleted transplantation in children. This clonotype was counted ten times or more. Library preparation (for TCRbeta) was performed with unique molecular identifiers. TCRdb processed the PCR reads anew with MiXCR; each CDR3 protein has one entry. The data contain hundreds of thousands of distinct CDR3 sequences, around 12% of them singletons. Germline lookup yields CDR1 KGHSH and CDR2 LQKENI. V was clipped by 3 bases and J by 4 bases; unmatched bases: 6. The CDR3 contains 15 residues. This TCR was sampled from a human donor who donated a stem cell graft to a child with acute lymphoblastic leukemia. The sequencing here drew on PBMCs from the stem cell graft donor, taken from the stem cell graft. V is TRBV18 and J is TRBJ2-5, with 9 bases lining up with TRBD1. CDR3 loop: CASSPRTGVVETQYF. The CDR3 region has the DNA TGTGCCAGCTCACCCCGGACAGGGGTTGTAGAGACCCAGTACTTC.